Each of the 29 T cell receptor beta chains below was sequenced from the same sample in a study of cytomegalovirus exposure and HLA in healthy donors. PCR involved 60 Vbeta and 13 Jbeta primers. This table comes from immunoSEQ multiplex PCR, and its TCRdb copy is limited to in-frame clones, with some not included. The sample lists about 97,000 clones, 70% to 80% occurring once. Sample: PBMCs. The receptors shown here come from a male donor in good health and CMV-seropositive.

This clone was seen only a few times. V is TRBV5-4 and J is TRBJ2-2, with 8 bases that match TRBD1. The CDR3 covers 16 residues. Germline V gives CDR1 SGHNT, CDR2 YYREEE (reference sequence). J gave up 5 bases and V 4 bases, and 10 bases lay outside the gene matches. The CDR3 spells CASSGTFDRGTGELFF. The CDR3 nucleotides read TGTGCCAGCAGCGGGACCTTCGACAGGGGAACCGGGGAGCTGTTTTTT.

The CDR3 DNA reads TGTGCCAGCAGCTCTGGGACAGGACTAAATGAAAAACTGTTTTTT. Residues: CASSSGTGLNEKLFF. The rearrangement uses TRBV7-2 and TRBJ1-4; TRBD1 agrees at 8 bases. This CDR3 is 15 amino acids long. With V trimmed by 4 bases and J by 5 bases, 6 bases remained unmatched. Germline V CDR1 and CDR2: SGHTA, FQGNSA.

This chain joins TRBV6-5 and TRBJ1-1; 7 positions agree with TRBD1. The CDR3 length is 14 residues. V was pared by 2 bases and J by 5 bases, with 5 bases of the junction left unmatched. CDR1 is MNHEY, CDR2 SVGAGI, per germline. CDR3 DNA sequence: TGTGCCAGCAGTTACCAAGGCAGGGGGACTGAAGCTTTCTTT. Its protein is CASSYQGRGTEAFF.

This sequence joins TRBV5-1 and TRBJ2-3, with TRBD1 identical over 7 bases. V trimming: 4 bases; J trimming: 2 bases; junction bases outside the gene matches: 7. The germline V gene has CDR1 SGHRS and CDR2 YFSETQ. The CDR3 consists of 15 residues. CDR3: CASSRRGQDTDTQYF. The CDR3 bases are TGCGCCAGCAGCAGAAGAGGACAGGACACAGATACGCAGTATTTT.

The sample holds a few counts of this clone. In DNA form, the CDR3 reads TGTGCCAGCAGCCTAAGCCCCTCTAGCGGGGGCACAGATACGCAGTATTTT. This gives the protein CASSLSPSSGGTDTQYF. The V and J genes are TRBV7-9 and TRBJ2-3, with 9 bases identical to TRBD2. CDR3 length: 17 residues. With 5 bases clipped from V and 1 base from J, the junction kept 10 bases outside the gene matches. The germline V gene has CDR1 SEHNR and CDR2 FQNEAQ (reference sequence).

About this clone: The junction departs from the called germline gene at one end, perhaps through a read error. The chain uses TRBV19 and TRBJ1-3; TRBD1 might be the D (5 bases). The CDR3 is 15 amino acids. Germline V gene sequence: CDR1 LNHDA, CDR2 SQIVND (reference sequence). The CDR3 protein is CASSEQVHSGNAIYF. CDR3 nucleotides: TGTGCCAGTAGTGAACAGGTCCATTCTGGAAACGCCATATATTTT.

The chain joins TRBV19 to TRBJ2-3; 12 bases map to TRBD2. The CDR3 totals 14 residues. Germline loops: CDR1 LNHDA, CDR2 SQIVND (reference sequence). The ends lost 8 bases at V and 6 bases at J; junction bases unmatched: 6. In DNA, the CDR3 is TGTGCCAGTTTGGAGACTAGCGGGAGTGATACGCAGTATTTT. Its translation is CASLETSGSDTQYF. The full variable domain, with the rest looked up from reference TRBV19 and TRBJ2-3, is DGGITQSPKYLFRKEGQNVTLSCEQNLNHDAMYWYRQDPGQGLRLIYYSQIVNDFQKGDIAEGYSVSREKKESFPLTVTSAQKNPTAFYLCASLETSGSDTQYFGPGTRLTVL.

The genes are TRBV2 and TRBJ1-1; the match to TRBD1 covers 7 bases. CDR1 SNHLY and CDR2 FYNNEI come from the germline V gene. V lost 6 bases and J lost 11; bases outside the gene matches: 12. This CDR3 region has 13 residues. The CDR3 protein is CASRGGQADRAFF. The DNA for the CDR3 is TGTGCCAGCAGGGGCGGACAGGCAGATCGGGCTTTCTTT. Complete variable domain (other parts from reference TRBV2 and TRBJ1-1): EPEVTQTPSHQVTQMGQEVILRCVPISNHLYFYWYRQILGQKVEFLVSFYNNEISEKSEIFDDQFSVERPDGSNFTLKIRSTKLEDSAMYFCASRGGQADRAFFGQGTRLTVV.

This chain links TRBV7-2 with TRBJ1-2, with TRBD1 matching 10 bases. The trim removed 6 bases at V and 2 bases at J, leaving 3 bases unmatched. There are 14 residues in the CDR3. Germline CDR1 SGHTA, CDR2 FQGNSA. The CDR3, as DNA: TGTGCCAGCAGATTGACAGGGGGCAACTATGGCTACACCTTC. Amino acid sequence: CASRLTGGNYGYTF.

V is TRBV18 and J is TRBJ2-2; TRBD1 aligns across 9 bases. V gave up 0 bases and J gave up 6 bases; unmatched junction bases: 11. This CDR3 is built from 18 residues. Germline V gene lookup returns CDR1 KGHSH and CDR2 LQKENI. This CDR3 reads CASSPPGKGQGLAGELFF. The CDR3 DNA reads as TGTGCCAGCTCACCACCGGGAAAGGGACAGGGTCTGGCCGGGGAGCTGTTTTTT.

V and J are TRBV6-6 and TRBJ1-5, with a possible D match to TRBD1 (5 bases). The length of the CDR3 is 15 residues. V was pared by 0 bases and J by 2 bases, with 8 bases between. In germline, CDR1 is MNHNY, CDR2 SVGAGI (reference sequence). DNA for the CDR3: TGTGCCAGCAGTTACTCAGAGACAGGCAATCAGCCCCAGCATTTT. Its translation is CASSYSETGNQPQHF.

This clone appeared a single time. The chain couples TRBV5-1 to TRBJ1-2, with 9 bases that match TRBD1. This CDR3 is 15 amino acids long. The germline CDR1 and CDR2 sequences are SGHRS and YFSETQ. The trim removed 0 bases at V and 7 bases at J, leaving 7 bases unmatched. The CDR3 bases are TGCGCCAGCAGCTTGGCCCTGACAGGGGGAGGTGGCTACACCTTC. This gives the protein CASSLALTGGGGYTF.

The chain uses TRBV29-1 and TRBJ1-3, with D perhaps matching TRBD1 (5 bases). In germline, CDR1 is SQVTM, CDR2 ANQGSEA. V was trimmed by 6 bases and J by 0 bases, leaving 12 bases between them. The CDR3 is made up of 14 amino acids. The CDR3 nucleotides are TGCAGCGTAGTCCTAGGGGCCTCTGGAAACACCATATATTTT. Residues: CSVVLGASGNTIYF.

The chain is built from TRBV12-2 and TRBJ2-1; TRBD1, the D gene given by the table, was not confirmed from the DNA. TRBV12-2 is a listed pseudogene. The CDR3 runs to 20 residues. CDR3 amino acids: CASRDGASALVWGSYNEQFF. CDR3 DNA: TGTGCAAGTCGCGATGGGGCCTCCGCGTTGGTGTGGGGCTCCTACAATGAGCAGTTCTTC.

For this clone: At the DNA level, this CDR3 is encoded by other sequences in the same sample as well. As DNA, the CDR3 is TGCAGCGTTGAGGGACAGGGCGGGTACGAGCAGTACTTC. Translation gives CSVEGQGGYEQYF. The V and J genes are TRBV29-1 and TRBJ2-7; TRBD1 aligns across 9 bases. CDR1 is SQVTM and CDR2 is ANQGSEA in the germline V gene. V shed 3 bases and J 4 bases; nucleotides not matched to a gene: 4. The CDR3 loop spans 13 amino acids.

This sequence joins TRBV2 and TRBJ1-1; D is possibly TRBD1 (5 bases). Trimming removed 7 bases at V and 5 bases at J, with 14 bases between. Per germline, CDR1 SNHLY and CDR2 FYNNEI. The CDR3 contains 13 residues. In DNA, the CDR3 is TGTGCCAGCACCGGGGGGAGGCAGACTGAAGCTTTCTTT. This encodes CASTGGRQTEAFF.

The chain is built from TRBV2 and TRBJ1-5; weak D call: TRBD1 (5 bases). Trimming shortened V by 0 bases and J by 5 bases, and 11 bases separated the two germline ends. There are 15 residues in the CDR3. CDR1 and CDR2 from the germline V gene are SNHLY and FYNNEI. This chain's CDR3 is CASSEALGGYQPQHF. In DNA form, the CDR3 reads TGTGCCAGCAGTGAAGCGCTTGGGGGGTATCAGCCCCAGCATTTT.

The chain is built from TRBV5-1 and TRBJ2-1; 14 bases fit TRBD2. The junction had 4 bases not matched to a gene; V was cut back by 2 bases and J by 0 bases. The germline V gene has CDR1 SGHRS and CDR2 YFSETQ. The CDR3 extends over 18 amino acids. The CDR3 bases are TGCGCCAGCAGCTTCCCGACTAGCGGGAGGGACTCCTACAATGAGCAGTTCTTC. It translates to CASSFPTSGRDSYNEQFF.

The genes are TRBV4-2 and TRBJ2-1; TRBD2 aligns across 9 bases. Germline V lookup: CDR1 LGHNA, CDR2 YNFKEQ. The V segment lost 1 base and the J segment 6 bases; nucleotides outside the gene matches: 4. The CDR3 has 15 residues. The CDR3 coding sequence is TGTGCCAGCAGCCAAGGCGGGAGGGCCTCCAATGAGCAGTTCTTC. Translation: CASSQGGRASNEQFF.

V usage is TRBV4-1 and J usage is TRBJ2-3, with a tentative D call TRBD2 (5 bases). Trimming shortened V by 4 bases and J by 2 bases, and 7 bases separated the two germline ends. The CDR3 sequence is 13 residues long. Looked up from germline, CDR1 is MGHRA and CDR2 is YSYEKL. CDR3 sequence (DNA): TGCGCCAGCAGCCGGGAGTTCACAGATACGCAGTATTTT. Residues: CASSREFTDTQYF.

The V call is TRBV6-6, the J call TRBJ1-3; 7 bases match TRBD1. The trim removed 6 bases at V and 0 bases at J, leaving 5 bases unmatched. The CDR3 contains 15 residues. Germline V gives CDR1 MNHNY, CDR2 SVGAGI (reference sequence). CDR3 DNA sequence: TGTGCCAGCAGACTAACAGGGGTCTCTGGAAACACCATATATTTT. Its protein product is CASRLTGVSGNTIYF.

The rearrangement links TRBV25-1 to TRBJ2-7, with D possibly TRBD2 on 6 matching bases. With 4 bases removed from V and 2 bases from J, the gap between germline ends came to 9 bases. In germline, CDR1 is MGHDK, CDR2 SYGVNS. This CDR3 has 13 residues. DNA of the CDR3: TGTGCCAGCAGTGTCGGGGGACCCTACGAGCAGTACTTC. Protein: CASSVGGPYEQYF.

This clone was found a few times. The chain recombines TRBV4-3 with TRBJ1-5, with D tentatively TRBD1 (5 bases). Between the trimmed V and J ends, which lost 1 base and 7 bases, there was a span of 14 bases. From germline, CDR1 is LGHNA and CDR2 YSLEER. This CDR3 is 15 amino acids long. The CDR3, as DNA: TGCGCCAGCAGCCAAGGGAGGGGATCAAGGCAGCCCCAGCATTTT. As protein: CASSQGRGSRQPQHF.

This clone appeared once. This sequence joins TRBV7-3 and TRBJ2-1; 8 bases agree with TRBD2. The CDR3 covers 13 residues. Losses at the gene ends were 3 bases for V and 8 bases for J; bases not matched to a gene: 3. Germline assignment: CDR1 SGHTA and CDR2 FQGTGA. CDR3 protein: CASSFAGGHEQFF. CDR3 nucleotide sequence: TGTGCCAGCAGCTTTGCGGGGGGCCATGAGCAGTTCTTC.

V is TRBV5-1 and J is TRBJ2-3, with D perhaps TRBD1 (6 bases). CDR1 SGHRS and CDR2 YFSETQ come from the germline V gene. V was pared by 6 bases and J by 3 bases, with 20 bases between. The CDR3 runs to 16 residues. The CDR3 here is CASTNPQGRLTDTQYF. The CDR3 bases are TGCGCCAGCACCAACCCACAGGGTCGGTTGACAGATACGCAGTATTTT. Variable domain in full (rest from reference TRBV5-1 and TRBJ2-3): KAGVTQTPRYLIKTRGQQVTLSCSPISGHRSVSWYQQTPGQGLQFLFEYFSETQRNKGNFPGRFSGRQFSNSRSEMNVSTLELGDSALYLCASTNPQGRLTDTQYFGPGTRLTVL.

This clone is a singleton in its sample. The chain carries TRBV6-5 and TRBJ2-7, with TRBD2 matching 8 bases. Germline V CDR1 and CDR2: MNHEY, SVGAGI. Trimming cost V 2 bases and J 6 bases; bases outside gene matches: 0. The CDR3 loop spans 12 amino acids. CDR3 protein: CASSYAGGEQYF. In DNA, the CDR3 is TGTGCCAGCAGTTACGCGGGGGGCGAGCAGTACTTC.

CDR3 in DNA: TGTGCCATCAGTGAGTCGGTCGCTAGCGGGAGTCCGAACACCGGGGAGCTGTTTTTT. This translates into CAISESVASGSPNTGELFF. The chain employs TRBV10-3 and TRBJ2-2, with 10 bases matching TRBD2. This CDR3 spans 19 amino acids. Germline CDR1 is ENHRY and CDR2 is SYGVKD. V trimming: 0 bases; J trimming: 0 bases; junction bases outside the gene matches: 7.

Points on this clone: Other DNA sequences from this sample encode an identical CDR3 as well. The rearrangement links TRBV10-3 to TRBJ1-5, with D perhaps TRBD1 (5 bases). The CDR3 has 14 residues. V lost 3 bases to trimming and J lost 6 bases, with 12 bases between them. CDR1 is ENHRY and CDR2 is SYGVKD in the germline V gene. CDR3 amino acids: CAISDGHPIQPQHF. The CDR3 nucleotides read TGTGCCATCAGTGACGGACACCCAATTCAGCCCCAGCATTTT.

As for this clone: The junction departs from germline at one end; a sequencing error may be responsible. The chain recombines TRBV13 with TRBJ2-6; TRBD1 is a possible D gene (5 bases). Germline assignment: CDR1 PRHDT and CDR2 FYEKMQ (reference sequence). The CDR3 runs to 14 residues. CDR3 protein: CASSLNSGANGLTF. CDR3 sequence (DNA): TGTGCCAGCAGCCTCAACTCTGGGGCCAACGGCCTGACTTTC.